The source of this TCR beta chain is a study of blood T cell repertoires in COVID-19. Study context: COVID-19 samples, acute and convalescent, were from the United States, Italy and Spain. The cDNA or gDNA used as material had been derived from T cells, B-cell-depleted T cells, or PBMCs.

Per the study methods: Amplification with reference gene primers provided the estimates of nucleated cell counts. Only in-frame clones appear in the TCRdb table, and some are missing; sequencing was by immunoSEQ multiplex PCR. D and trimming were read from the DNA, whereas the V and J calls and clone size are those reported in that table. In the table there are about 170,000 clones, 88% of which are singletons. The germline V gene has CDR1 SGHRS and CDR2 YFSETQ. With 6 bases clipped from V and 0 bases from J, the junction kept 6 bases outside the gene matches. The CDR3 length is 16 residues. The sequenced sample consisted of peripheral blood. The chain links TRBV5-1 to TRBJ1-6; 7 positions agree with TRBD1. This clonotype was sampled from a man aged 55 to 70 with acute or convalescent COVID-19. The CDR3 bases are TGCGCCAGCACCCCGACAGGGAGCTCCTATAATTCACCCCTCCACTTT. This codes for CASTPTGSSYNSPLHF.